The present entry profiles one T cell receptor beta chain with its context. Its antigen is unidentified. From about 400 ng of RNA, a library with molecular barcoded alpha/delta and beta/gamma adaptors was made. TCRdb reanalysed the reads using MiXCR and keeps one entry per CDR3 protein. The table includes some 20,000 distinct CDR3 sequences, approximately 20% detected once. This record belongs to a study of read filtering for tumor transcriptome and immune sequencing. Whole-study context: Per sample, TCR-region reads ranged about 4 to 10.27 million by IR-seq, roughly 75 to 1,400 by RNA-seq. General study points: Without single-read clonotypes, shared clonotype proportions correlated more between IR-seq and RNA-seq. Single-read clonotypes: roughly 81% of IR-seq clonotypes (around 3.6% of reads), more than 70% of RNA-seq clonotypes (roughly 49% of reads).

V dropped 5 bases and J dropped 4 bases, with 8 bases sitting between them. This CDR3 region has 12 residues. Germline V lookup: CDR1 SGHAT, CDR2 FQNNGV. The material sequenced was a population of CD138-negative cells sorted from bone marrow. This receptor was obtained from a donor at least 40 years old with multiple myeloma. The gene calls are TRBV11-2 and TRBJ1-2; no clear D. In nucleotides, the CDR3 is TGTGCCAGCAGCCCGTGGGCCTATGGCTACACCTTC. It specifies CASSPWAYGYTF.